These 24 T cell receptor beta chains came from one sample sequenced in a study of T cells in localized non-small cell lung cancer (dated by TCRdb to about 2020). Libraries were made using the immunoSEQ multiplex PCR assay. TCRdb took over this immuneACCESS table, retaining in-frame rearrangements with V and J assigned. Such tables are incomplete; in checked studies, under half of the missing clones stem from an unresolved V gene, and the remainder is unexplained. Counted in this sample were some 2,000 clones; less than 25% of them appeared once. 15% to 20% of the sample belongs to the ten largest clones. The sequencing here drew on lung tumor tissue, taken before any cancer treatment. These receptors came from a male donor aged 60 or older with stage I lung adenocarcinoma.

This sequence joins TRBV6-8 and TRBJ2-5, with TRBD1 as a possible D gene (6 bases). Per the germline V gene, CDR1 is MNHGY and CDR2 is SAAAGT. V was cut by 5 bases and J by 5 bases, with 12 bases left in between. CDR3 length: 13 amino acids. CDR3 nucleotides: TGTGCCAGCAGTGACTGGGGGCTGGAGACCCAGTACTTC. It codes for CASSDWGLETQYF.

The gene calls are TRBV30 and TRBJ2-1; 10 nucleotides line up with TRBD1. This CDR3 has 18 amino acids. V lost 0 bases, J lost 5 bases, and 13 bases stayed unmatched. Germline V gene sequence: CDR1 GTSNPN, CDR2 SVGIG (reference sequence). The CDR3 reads CAWSVFPPGQGLHNEQFF. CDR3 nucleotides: TGTGCCTGGAGTGTATTCCCGCCGGGACAGGGGCTCCACAATGAGCAGTTCTTC.

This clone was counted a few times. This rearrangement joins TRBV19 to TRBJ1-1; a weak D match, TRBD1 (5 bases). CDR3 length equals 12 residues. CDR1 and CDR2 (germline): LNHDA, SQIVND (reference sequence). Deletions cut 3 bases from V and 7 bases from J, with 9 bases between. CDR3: CASSIDRYEAFF. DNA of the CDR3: TGTGCCAGTAGTATCGACAGATATGAAGCTTTCTTT.

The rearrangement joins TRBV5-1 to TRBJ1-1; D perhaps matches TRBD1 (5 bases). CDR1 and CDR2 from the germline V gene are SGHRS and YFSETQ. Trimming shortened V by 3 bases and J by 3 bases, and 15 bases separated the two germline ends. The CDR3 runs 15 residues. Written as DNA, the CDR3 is TGCGCCAGCAGCTCAATAGGACACCCCGACACTGAAGCTTTCTTT. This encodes CASSSIGHPDTEAFF.

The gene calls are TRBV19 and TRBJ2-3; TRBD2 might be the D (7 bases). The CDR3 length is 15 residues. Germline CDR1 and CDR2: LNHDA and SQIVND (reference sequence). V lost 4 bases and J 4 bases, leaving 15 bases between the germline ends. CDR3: CASSTGEGAPDTQYF. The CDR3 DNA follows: TGTGCCAGTAGTACAGGGGAGGGAGCGCCAGATACGCAGTATTTT.

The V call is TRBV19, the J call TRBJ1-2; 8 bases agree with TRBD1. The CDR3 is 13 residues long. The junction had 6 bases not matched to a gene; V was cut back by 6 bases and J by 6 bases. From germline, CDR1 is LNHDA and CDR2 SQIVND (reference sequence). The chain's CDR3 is CASSPPGGHGYTF. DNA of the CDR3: TGTGCCAGTAGCCCTCCAGGGGGCCATGGCTACACCTTC.

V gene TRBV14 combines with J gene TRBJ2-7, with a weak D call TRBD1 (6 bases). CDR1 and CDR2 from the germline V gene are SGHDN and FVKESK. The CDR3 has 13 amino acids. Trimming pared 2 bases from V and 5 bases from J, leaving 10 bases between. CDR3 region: CASSQWQGHEQYF. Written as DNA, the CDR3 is TGTGCCAGCAGCCAATGGCAGGGGCACGAGCAGTACTTC.

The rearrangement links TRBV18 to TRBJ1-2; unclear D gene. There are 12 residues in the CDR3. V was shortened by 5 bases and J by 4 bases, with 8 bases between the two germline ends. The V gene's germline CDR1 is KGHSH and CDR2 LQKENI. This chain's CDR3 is CASSSLFYGYTF. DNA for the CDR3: TGTGCCAGCTCATCTCTATTCTATGGCTACACCTTC.

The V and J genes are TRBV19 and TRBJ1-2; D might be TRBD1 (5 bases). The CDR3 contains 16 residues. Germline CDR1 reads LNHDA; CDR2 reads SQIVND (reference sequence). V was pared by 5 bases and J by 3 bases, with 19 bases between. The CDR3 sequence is CASSPRQGRDYYGYTF. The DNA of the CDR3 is TGTGCCAGTAGTCCTCGCCAGGGACGGGACTACTATGGCTACACCTTC.

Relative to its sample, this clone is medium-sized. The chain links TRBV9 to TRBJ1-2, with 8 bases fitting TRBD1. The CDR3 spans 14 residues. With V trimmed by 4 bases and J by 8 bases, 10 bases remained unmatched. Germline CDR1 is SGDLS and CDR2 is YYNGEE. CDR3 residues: CASSTQIAGGGYTF. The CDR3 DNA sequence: TGTGCCAGCAGCACACAAATTGCAGGGGGCGGCTACACCTTC.

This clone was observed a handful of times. The CDR3 bases are TGTGCCAGCCTACCGCACAGGGACTCCTACGAGCAGTACTTC. As protein: CASLPHRDSYEQYF. The chain combines TRBV28 with TRBJ2-7; tentatively, D is TRBD1 (6 bases). Germline V gene sequence: CDR1 MDHEN, CDR2 SYDVKM. CDR3 length: 14 amino acids. Trimming took 8 bases from V and 0 from J, leaving 14 bases between them.

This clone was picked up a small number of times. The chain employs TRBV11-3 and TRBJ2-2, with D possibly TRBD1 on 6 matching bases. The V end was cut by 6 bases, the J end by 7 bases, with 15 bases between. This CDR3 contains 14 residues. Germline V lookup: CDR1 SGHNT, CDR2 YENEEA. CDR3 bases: TGTGCCAGCAGTCATACAGGGCTCGGCGGGGAGCTGTTTTTT. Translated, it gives CASSHTGLGGELFF. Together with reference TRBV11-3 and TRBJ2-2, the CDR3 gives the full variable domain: EAGVVQSPRYKIIEKKQPVAFWCNPISGHNTLYWYLQNLGQGPELLIRYENEEAVDDSQLPKDRFSAERLKGVDSTLKIQPAELGDSAVYLCASSHTGLGGELFFGEGSRLTVL.

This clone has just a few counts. CDR3 DNA: TGCAGCGTTGAGTTGGGTCCGGGTAGCAATCAGCCCCAGCATTTT. Translated, it gives CSVELGPGSNQPQHF. The chain combines TRBV29-1 with TRBJ1-5; D is unresolved. Trimming cost V 3 bases and J 0 bases, with 12 bases left between them. Germline CDR1 is SQVTM and CDR2 is ANQGSEA. CDR3 size: 15 residues.

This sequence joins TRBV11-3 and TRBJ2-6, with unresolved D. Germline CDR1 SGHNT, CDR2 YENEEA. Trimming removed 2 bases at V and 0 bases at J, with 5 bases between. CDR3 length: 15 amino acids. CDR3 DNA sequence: TGTGCCAGCAGCTTAAGGTACTCTGGGGCCAACGTCCTGACTTTC. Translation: CASSLRYSGANVLTF.

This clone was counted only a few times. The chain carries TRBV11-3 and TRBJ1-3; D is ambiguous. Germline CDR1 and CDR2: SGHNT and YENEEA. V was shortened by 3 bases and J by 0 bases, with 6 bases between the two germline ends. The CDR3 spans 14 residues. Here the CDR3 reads CASSLALSGNTIYF. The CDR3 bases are TGTGCCAGCAGCTTGGCCCTCTCTGGAAACACCATATATTTT. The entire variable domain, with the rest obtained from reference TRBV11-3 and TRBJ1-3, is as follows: EAGVVQSPRYKIIEKKQPVAFWCNPISGHNTLYWYLQNLGQGPELLIRYENEEAVDDSQLPKDRFSAERLKGVDSTLKIQPAELGDSAVYLCASSLALSGNTIYFGEGSWLTVV.

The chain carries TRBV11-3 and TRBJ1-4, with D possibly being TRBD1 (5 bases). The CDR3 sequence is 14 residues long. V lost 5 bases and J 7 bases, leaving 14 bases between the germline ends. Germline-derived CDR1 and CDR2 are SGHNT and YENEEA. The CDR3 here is CASSLRAGGEKLFF. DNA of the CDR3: TGTGCCAGCAGCCTCAGGGCCGGGGGTGAAAAACTGTTTTTT. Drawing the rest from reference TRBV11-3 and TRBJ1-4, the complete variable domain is EAGVVQSPRYKIIEKKQPVAFWCNPISGHNTLYWYLQNLGQGPELLIRYENEEAVDDSQLPKDRFSAERLKGVDSTLKIQPAELGDSAVYLCASSLRAGGEKLFFGSGTQLSVL.

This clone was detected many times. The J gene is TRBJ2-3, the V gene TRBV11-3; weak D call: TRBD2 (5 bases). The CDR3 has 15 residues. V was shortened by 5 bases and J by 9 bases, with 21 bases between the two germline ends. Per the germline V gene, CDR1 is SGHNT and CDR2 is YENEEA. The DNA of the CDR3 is TGTGCCAGCAGCCTACCTCGAGGACTGGCTGGGACGCAGTATTTT. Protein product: CASSLPRGLAGTQYF.

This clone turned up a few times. This chain's CDR3 is CASSSTGGRETQYF. The DNA of the CDR3 is TGTGCCAGCAGCTCGACCGGGGGTCGAGAGACCCAGTACTTC. The chain employs TRBV11-3 and TRBJ2-5; the D gene is possibly TRBD2 (6 bases). V gave up 4 bases and J gave up 4 bases, with 13 bases separating them. The CDR3 extends over 14 amino acids. Germline V gene sequence: CDR1 SGHNT, CDR2 YENEEA.

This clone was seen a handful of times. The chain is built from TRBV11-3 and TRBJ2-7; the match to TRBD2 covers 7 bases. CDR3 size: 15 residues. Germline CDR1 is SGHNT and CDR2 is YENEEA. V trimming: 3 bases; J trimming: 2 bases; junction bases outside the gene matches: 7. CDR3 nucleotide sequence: TGTGCCAGCAGCTTGGGAGGGGTACTCCCCTACGAGCAGTACTTC. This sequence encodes CASSLGGVLPYEQYF.

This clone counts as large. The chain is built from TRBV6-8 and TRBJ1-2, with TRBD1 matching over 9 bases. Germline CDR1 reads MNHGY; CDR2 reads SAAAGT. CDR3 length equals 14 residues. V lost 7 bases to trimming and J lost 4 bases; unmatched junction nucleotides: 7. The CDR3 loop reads CASTRGQGLYGYTF. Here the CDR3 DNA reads TGTGCCAGCACTAGGGGACAGGGACTCTATGGCTACACCTTC.

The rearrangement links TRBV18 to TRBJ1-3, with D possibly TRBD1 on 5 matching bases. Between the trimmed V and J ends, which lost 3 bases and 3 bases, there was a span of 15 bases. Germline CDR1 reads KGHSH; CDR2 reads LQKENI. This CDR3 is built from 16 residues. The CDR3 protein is CASSPLGQGGGNTIYF. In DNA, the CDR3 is TGTGCCAGCTCACCCCTCGGGCAGGGCGGTGGAAACACCATATATTTT.

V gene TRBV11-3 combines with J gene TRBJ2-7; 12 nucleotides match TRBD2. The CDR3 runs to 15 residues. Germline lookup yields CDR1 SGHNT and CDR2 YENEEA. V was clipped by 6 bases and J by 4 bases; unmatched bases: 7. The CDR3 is CASSFTSGGLYEQYF. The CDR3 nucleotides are TGTGCCAGCAGTTTTACTAGCGGGGGGCTGTACGAGCAGTACTTC.

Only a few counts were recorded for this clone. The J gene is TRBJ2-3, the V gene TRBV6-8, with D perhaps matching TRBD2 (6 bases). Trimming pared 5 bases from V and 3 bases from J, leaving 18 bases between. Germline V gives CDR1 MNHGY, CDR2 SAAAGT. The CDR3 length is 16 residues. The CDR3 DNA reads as TGTGCCAGCAGTCCTCCTGGGACTCAGTGGACAGATACGCAGTATTTT. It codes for CASSPPGTQWTDTQYF.

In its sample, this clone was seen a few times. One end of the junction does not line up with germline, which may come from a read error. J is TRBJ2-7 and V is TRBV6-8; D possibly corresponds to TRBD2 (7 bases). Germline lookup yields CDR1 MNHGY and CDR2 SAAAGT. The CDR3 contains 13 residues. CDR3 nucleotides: TGTGCCAGCGGTTACGCGGGGGCGCAGGAGCAGTACTTC. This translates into CASGYAGAQEQYF.